The clone carrying this TCR beta chain appeared a few times. Its antigen remains unidentified. Disease duration under 2 months; hyperthyroidism patients were aged 18 to 65. Every diagnosis used clinical symptoms, serum thyroxine and TRAb, thyroid ultrasound and orbital computed tomography. The data belong to a study of T cells in Graves' hyperthyroidism and ophthalmopathy. Notes on the study in general: Ophthalmopathy was predicted by the model a median of about six months ahead of onset.

With V trimmed by 5 bases and J by 3 bases, 9 bases remained unmatched. The CDR3 length is 15 residues. Germline V gene sequence: CDR1 LNHDA, CDR2 SQIVND (reference sequence). The investigators amplified TCR beta CDR3 regions from RNA transcripts. Initially, a first-round RT-PCR of the TCR CDR3 employed the HTBI primer set. TCRdb re-derived calls from the multiplex PCR reads in MiXCR, one entry per CDR3 protein. The data hold about 560,000 distinct CDR3 sequences, with about a sixth observed a single time. The sample taken for sequencing was blood. The receptor's source is a woman aged 25 to 45 with Graves' hyperthyroidism. V is TRBV19 and J is TRBJ1-1; 7 bases are a match to TRBD1. In DNA, the CDR3 is TGTGCCAGTAGTGCTACAGGGGATATCGACACTGAAGCTTTCTTT. It codes for CASSATGDIDTEAFF.